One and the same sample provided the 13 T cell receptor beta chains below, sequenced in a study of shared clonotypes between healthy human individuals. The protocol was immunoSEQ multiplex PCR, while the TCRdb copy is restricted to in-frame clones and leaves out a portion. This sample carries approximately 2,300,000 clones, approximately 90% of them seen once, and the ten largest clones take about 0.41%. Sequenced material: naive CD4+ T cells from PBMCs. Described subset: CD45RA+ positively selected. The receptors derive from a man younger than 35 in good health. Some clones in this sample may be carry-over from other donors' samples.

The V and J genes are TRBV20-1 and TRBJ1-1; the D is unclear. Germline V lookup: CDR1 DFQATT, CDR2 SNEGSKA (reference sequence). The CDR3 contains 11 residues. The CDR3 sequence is CRGLGNTEAFF. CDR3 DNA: TGCAGGGGCCTAGGTAACACTGAAGCTTTCTTT.

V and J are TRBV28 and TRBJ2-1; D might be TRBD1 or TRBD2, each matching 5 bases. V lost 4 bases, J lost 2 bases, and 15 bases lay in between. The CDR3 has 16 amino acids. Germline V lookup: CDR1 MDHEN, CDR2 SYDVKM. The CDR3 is CASSYGTIKTYNEQFF. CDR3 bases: TGTGCCAGCAGTTACGGGACCATTAAAACCTACAATGAGCAGTTCTTC.

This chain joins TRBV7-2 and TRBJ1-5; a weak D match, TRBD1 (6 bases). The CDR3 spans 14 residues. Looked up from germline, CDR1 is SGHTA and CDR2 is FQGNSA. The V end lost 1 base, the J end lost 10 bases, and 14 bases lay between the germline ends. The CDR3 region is CASSLGQGMIPQHF. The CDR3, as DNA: TGTGCCAGCAGCTTAGGGCAGGGGATGATTCCCCAGCATTTT.

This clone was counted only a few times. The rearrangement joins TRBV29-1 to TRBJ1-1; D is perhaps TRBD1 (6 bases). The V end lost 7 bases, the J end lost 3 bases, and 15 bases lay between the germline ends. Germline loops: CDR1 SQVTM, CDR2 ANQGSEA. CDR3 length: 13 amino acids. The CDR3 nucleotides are TGCAGCGGGTACAGGGTCCGCCACACTGAAGCTTTCTTT. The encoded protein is CSGYRVRHTEAFF.

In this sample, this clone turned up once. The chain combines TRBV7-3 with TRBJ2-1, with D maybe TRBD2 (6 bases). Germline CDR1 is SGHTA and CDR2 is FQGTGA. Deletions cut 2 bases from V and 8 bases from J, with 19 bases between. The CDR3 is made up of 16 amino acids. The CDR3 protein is CASSLVAGRPLDEQFF. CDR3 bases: TGTGCCAGCAGCTTAGTTGCGGGGCGACCCCTAGATGAGCAGTTCTTC.

The CDR3 reads CASSEFGPGSYEQYF. The CDR3 region has the DNA TGTGCCAGCAGTGAGTTTGGGCCAGGCTCCTACGAGCAGTACTTC. The chain joins TRBV25-1 to TRBJ2-5; D call uncertain. Matching the DNA end better, TRBJ2-7 makes the J call doubtful. The germline CDR1 and CDR2 sequences are MGHDK and SYGVNS. The CDR3 totals 15 residues.

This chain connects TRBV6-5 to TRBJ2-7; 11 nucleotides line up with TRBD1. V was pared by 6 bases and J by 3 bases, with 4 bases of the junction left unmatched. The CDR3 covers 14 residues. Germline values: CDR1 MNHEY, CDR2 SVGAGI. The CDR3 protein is CASRSGQGVYEQYF. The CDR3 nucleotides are TGTGCCAGCAGGTCGGGACAGGGGGTCTACGAGCAGTACTTC.

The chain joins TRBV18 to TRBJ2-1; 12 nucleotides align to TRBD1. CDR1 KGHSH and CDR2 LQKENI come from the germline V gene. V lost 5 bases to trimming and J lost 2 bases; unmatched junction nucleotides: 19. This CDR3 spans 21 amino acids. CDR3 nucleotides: TGTGCCAGCTCAATGTTCTCCGGGACAGGGGGCGTCAGAGGTCCCTACAATGAGCAGTTCTTC. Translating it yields CASSMFSGTGGVRGPYNEQFF.

This CDR3 reads CASWDRGPSSYEQYF. The CDR3 DNA reads as TGTGCCAGCTGGGACAGGGGGCCCAGCTCCTACGAGCAGTACTTC. This chain links TRBV6-6 with TRBJ2-7, with TRBD1 matching over 12 bases. The CDR3 totals 15 residues. Germline V gene sequence: CDR1 MNHNY, CDR2 SVGAGI (reference sequence). With V trimmed by 8 bases and J by 0 bases, 5 bases remained unmatched.

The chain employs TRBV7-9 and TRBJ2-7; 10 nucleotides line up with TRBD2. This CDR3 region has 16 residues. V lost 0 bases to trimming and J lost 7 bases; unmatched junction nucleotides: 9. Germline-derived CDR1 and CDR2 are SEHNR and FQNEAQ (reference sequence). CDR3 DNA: TGTGCCAGCAGCTTAGCCCTAGCGGGAGACATCTGGGAGCAGTACTTC. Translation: CASSLALAGDIWEQYF.

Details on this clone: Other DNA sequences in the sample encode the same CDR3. Here the CDR3 DNA reads TGTGCCAGCAGCCTTGCAGGGACCTACGAGCAGTACTTC. This gives the protein CASSLAGTYEQYF. V usage is TRBV6-5 and J usage is TRBJ2-7; possibly TRBD1 for D (5 bases). Germline V CDR1 and CDR2: MNHEY, SVGAGI. The length of the CDR3 is 13 residues. Trimming shortened V by 6 bases and J by 2 bases, and 11 bases separated the two germline ends.

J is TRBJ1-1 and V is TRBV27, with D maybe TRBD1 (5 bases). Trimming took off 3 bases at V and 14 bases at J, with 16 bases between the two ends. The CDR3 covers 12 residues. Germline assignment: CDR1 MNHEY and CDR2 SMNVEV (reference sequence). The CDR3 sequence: CASSFLQGRSFF. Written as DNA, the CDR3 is TGTGCCAGCAGTTTTCTGCAGGGACGATCCTTCTTT.

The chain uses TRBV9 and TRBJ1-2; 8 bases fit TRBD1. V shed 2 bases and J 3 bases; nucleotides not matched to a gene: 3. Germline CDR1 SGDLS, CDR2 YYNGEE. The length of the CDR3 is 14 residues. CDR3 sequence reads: CASSVMDRDYGYTF. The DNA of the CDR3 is TGTGCCAGCAGCGTGATGGACAGGGACTATGGCTACACCTTC.